Each of the 10 T cell receptor beta chains below was sequenced from the same sample in a study of T-cell memory formation after mild COVID-19. TCRdb called the 5' RACE reads again in MiXCR, with one record for every CDR3 protein. The sample has under 250,000 distinct CDR3 sequences; 7.5% to 10% are singletons. The sequencing input was PBMCs or a T cell subset sorted from them (not recorded which). These receptor sequences come from a man between 18 and 29 years old who had mild COVID-19 (a few samples of this study predate the infection). Cell type and time point are not known.

There are many counts of this clonotype. The chain has TRBV6-5 and TRBJ2-2; 7 bases align to TRBD1. Germline-derived CDR1 and CDR2 are MNHEY and SVGAGI. The CDR3 length is 14 residues. V was clipped by 7 bases and J by 4 bases; unmatched bases: 6. CDR3 nucleotide sequence: TGTGCCAGCACCCTCAACAGGGGCACCGGGGAGCTGTTTTTT. This gives the protein CASTLNRGTGELFF.

This chain connects TRBV5-1 to TRBJ2-1; D may be TRBD1 or TRBD2 (6 bases each). CDR3 length equals 14 residues. Per germline, CDR1 SGHRS and CDR2 YFSETQ. The ends were cut back, 4 bases at V and 10 bases at J, with 18 bases in the middle. CDR3 loop: CASSLGGTPEEQFF. DNA of the CDR3: TGCGCCAGCAGCCTAGGGGGGACACCCGAGGAGCAGTTCTTC.

This clonotype was observed a few times. This sequence joins TRBV7-8 and TRBJ2-5, with 8 bases fitting TRBD1. Trimming took 2 bases from V and 3 from J; bases not matched to a gene: 2. The CDR3 covers 14 residues. Germline V CDR1 and CDR2: SGHVS, FQNEAQ. The CDR3 nucleotides read TGTGCCAGCAGCTTAATGACAGGGGAAGAGACCCAGTACTTC. It specifies CASSLMTGEETQYF.

In its sample, this clonotype was seen many times. This chain links TRBV15 with TRBJ1-2; 7 nucleotides agree with TRBD1. The CDR3 loop spans 14 amino acids. V gave up 5 bases and J gave up 8 bases; unmatched junction bases: 11. Germline V lookup: CDR1 LNHNV, CDR2 YYDKDF (reference sequence). The CDR3 reads CATSARQGLWGYTF. Written as DNA, the CDR3 is TGTGCCACCAGCGCCCGACAGGGCCTGTGGGGCTACACCTTC.

This clonotype was recorded a few times. This chain joins TRBV6-2 or TRBV6-3 and TRBJ2-3; D perhaps matches TRBD2 (5 bases). The CDR3 loop spans 16 amino acids. Trimming took 4 bases from V and 5 from J, leaving 19 bases between them. Germline CDR1 MNHEY, CDR2 SVGEGT. The chain's CDR3 is CASSSFPAAPGDTQYF. The CDR3 region has the DNA TGTGCCAGCAGTTCCTTCCCAGCGGCCCCGGGAGATACGCAGTATTTT.

The J gene is TRBJ2-2, the V gene TRBV4-1, with TRBD1 matching over 9 bases. Germline CDR1 MGHRA, CDR2 YSYEKL. CDR3 length: 17 residues. V lost 2 bases to trimming and J lost 4 bases; unmatched junction nucleotides: 8. The CDR3 nucleotides are TGCGCCAGCAGCCAAAGAACGAGGACAGGGGCCACCGGGGAGCTGTTTTTT. Amino acid sequence: CASSQRTRTGATGELFF.

This clonotype was detected many times. V is TRBV20-1 and J is TRBJ2-3, with D tentatively TRBD2 (6 bases). Deletions cut 1 base from V and 2 bases from J, with 10 bases between. This CDR3 is 14 amino acids long. Germline-derived CDR1 and CDR2 are DFQATT and SNEGSKA (reference sequence). The chain's CDR3 is CSARATSLTDTQYF. The CDR3 region has the DNA TGCAGTGCTAGAGCTACTAGCCTCACAGATACGCAGTATTTT.

This clonotype was found a few times. This sequence joins TRBV5-1 and TRBJ2-1; TRBD2 aligns across 11 bases. V lost 0 bases, J lost 7 bases, and 3 bases stayed unmatched. The CDR3 covers 15 residues. The germline V gene encodes CDR1 SGHRS and CDR2 YFSETQ. The CDR3 reads CASSLDLAGGNEQFF. Here the CDR3 DNA reads TGCGCCAGCAGCTTGGACCTAGCGGGGGGAAATGAGCAGTTCTTC.

This clonotype has ten or more counts. V usage is TRBV12-3 or TRBV12-4 and J usage is TRBJ1-1, with a weak D call TRBD1 (6 bases). Trimming left V 8 bases short and J 1 base short, with 14 bases between. This CDR3 is 14 amino acids long. CDR3 nucleotide sequence: TGTGCCAGCTCCAAGGACAGACAGAACACTGAAGCTTTCTTT. Translated, it gives CASSKDRQNTEAFF.

The chain combines TRBV4-1 with TRBJ2-6; D ambiguous. V was cut by 1 base and J by 5 bases, with 18 bases left in between. The CDR3 is 18 residues long. Germline V CDR1 and CDR2: MGHRA, YSYEKL. The CDR3 loop is CASSQGRQNPTRANVLTF. The CDR3 bases are TGCGCCAGCAGCCAAGGGCGGCAGAACCCGACTCGGGCCAACGTCCTGACTTTC.